These T cell receptor beta chains were read from a single sample in a study of blood T cell repertoires in COVID-19. The repertoire was sequenced with immunoSEQ multiplex PCR; TCRdb's copy has only in-frame clones and lacks some. The sample lists fewer than 300,000 clones, 85% to 90% occurring once. Input material: PBMCs or T cells enriched from blood (not recorded which). The source of these receptors is a man between 18 and 29 years old who had recovered from COVID-19. The CDR3 runs from the conserved cysteine through the conserved F or W. D genes are given only for firm matches. Rows may omit the clone size; those that give it use once, few, many or a size class.

j_call | v_call | d_call | clone_size | cdr3_nt | cdr3_aa
TRBJ1-5 | TRBV27 | NA | NA | TGTGCCAGCAGTTTTCGGGGATACAATCAGCCCCAGCATTTT | CASSFRGYNQPQHF
TRBJ1-3 | TRBV5-1 | NA | once | TGCGCCAGCAGCTTGCTGCAACAGGGCGACTCTGGAAACACCATATATTTT | CASSLLQQGDSGNTIYF
TRBJ1-6 | TRBV11-3 | TRBD1 | NA | TGTGCCAGCAGCTTAGGGCAGGGGGCGAATTCACCCCTCCACTTT | CASSLGQGANSPLHF
TRBJ1-1 | TRBV14 | NA | NA | TGTGCCAGCAGCCAAGGTGGCGGCTTAGTAGTGGCTTTCTTT | CASSQGGGLVVAFF
TRBJ2-7 | TRBV7-2 | TRBD2 | NA | TGTGCCAGCAGCGGCTATGCGGGGGGGCTTTACGAGCAGTACTTC | CASSGYAGGLYEQYF
TRBJ2-7 | TRBV27 | TRBD1 | NA | TGTGCCAGCAGTTCCGGGACAGGGAGCTCCTACGAGCAGTACTTC | CASSSGTGSSYEQYF
TRBJ2-5 | TRBV25-1 | TRBD1 | NA | TGTGCCAGCAGTGAATCCAGGGGGCATAGAGAAGAGACCCAGTACTTC | CASSESRGHREETQYF
TRBJ1-2 | TRBV2 | TRBD1 | NA | TGTGCCAGCAGTTTGGACAGGCTGAATAACTATGGCTACACCTTC | CASSLDRLNNYGYTF
TRBJ1-4 | TRBV5-1 | TRBD1 | NA | TGCGCCAGCAGCTTGCTACAGGGGGCCGGTGAAAAACTGTTTTTT | CASSLLQGAGEKLFF
TRBJ2-7 | TRBV7-6 | NA | few | TGTGCCAGCAGCTCACAGGCCAAGGCCGACTACGAGCAGTACTTC | CASSSQAKADYEQYF
TRBJ2-2 | TRBV6-6 | TRBD1 | NA | TGTGCCAGCACCCAGGGACAGGGCGGCACCGGGGAGCTGTTTTTT | CASTQGQGGTGELFF
TRBJ1-6 | TRBV6-1 | TRBD1 | NA | TGTGCCAGCAGTGAAGCGGGACAGGGGAGCACCTATAATTCACCCCTCCACTTT | CASSEAGQGSTYNSPLHF
TRBJ2-7 | TRBV4-1 | TRBD1 | NA | TGCGCCAGCAGCCTTCGGGACAGCTACGAGCAGTACTTC | CASSLRDSYEQYF
TRBJ2-1 | TRBV28 | NA | NA | TGTGCCAGCAGTTTTTCCGGGAGGGGGCCTCAGAATGAGCAGTTCTTC | CASSFSGRGPQNEQFF
TRBJ2-2 | TRBV18 | TRBD2 | NA | TGTGCCAGCTCACCCCCGGGGGGAAGGATCGGGGAGCTGTTTTTT | CASSPPGGRIGELFF
TRBJ1-2 | TRBV11-3 | NA | NA | TGTGCCAGCAGCTTGGGCAGGACTAACTATGGCTACACCTTC | CASSLGRTNYGYTF
TRBJ1-5 | TRBV5-6 | TRBD1 | NA | TGTGCCAGCAGCCTGGGACAGGGGGCGGGACAGCCCCAGCATTTT | CASSLGQGAGQPQHF
TRBJ1-5 | TRBV27 | TRBD1 | NA | TGTGCCAGCAGTCCTGCAGGGGGTCAGCCCCAGCATTTT | CASSPAGGQPQHF
TRBJ1-6 | TRBV28 | NA | NA | TGTGCCAGCAGCAGCGCACAAAATTCACCCCTCCACTTT | CASSSAQNSPLHF